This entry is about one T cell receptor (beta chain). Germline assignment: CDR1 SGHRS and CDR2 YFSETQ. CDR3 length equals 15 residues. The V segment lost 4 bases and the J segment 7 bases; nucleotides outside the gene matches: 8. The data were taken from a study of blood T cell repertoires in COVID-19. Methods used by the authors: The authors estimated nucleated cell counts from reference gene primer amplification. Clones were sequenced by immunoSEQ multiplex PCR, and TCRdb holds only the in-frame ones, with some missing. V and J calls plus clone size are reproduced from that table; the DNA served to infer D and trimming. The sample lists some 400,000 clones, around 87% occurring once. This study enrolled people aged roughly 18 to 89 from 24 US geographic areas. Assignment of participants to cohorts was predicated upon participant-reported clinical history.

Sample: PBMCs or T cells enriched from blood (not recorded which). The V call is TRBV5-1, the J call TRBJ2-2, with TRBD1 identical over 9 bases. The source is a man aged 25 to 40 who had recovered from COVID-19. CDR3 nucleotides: TGCGCCAGCAGCGTCACAGGGGGCCCACGCGGGGAGCTGTTTTTT. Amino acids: CASSVTGGPRGELFF.